This TCR beta chain came from a study of blood T cell repertoires in COVID-19. Here immunoSEQ multiplex PCR was the method, and the copy in TCRdb shows in-frame clones only, minus some. The sample shows 90,000 to 150,000 clones, around 87% of them seen only once. Input material: peripheral blood. The TCR comes from a man in his 70s with active or convalescent COVID-19.

The CDR3 DNA reads as TGTGCCACCAGTGAGGCGGGACCCTCGAGCTCCTACAATGAGCAGTTCTTC. Its protein product is CATSEAGPSSSYNEQFF. The chain carries TRBV24-1 and TRBJ2-1; possible D gene TRBD2, 6 bases. Trimming left V 4 bases short and J 0 bases short, with 15 bases between. The germline gives CDR1 KGHDR, CDR2 SFDVKD. The CDR3 sequence is 17 residues long.